A selection of T cell receptor beta chains follows, all from one sample in a study of beta chain features in type 1 diabetes. The method was immunoSEQ multiplex PCR; TCRdb's version includes in-frame clones alone and lacks a portion of them. The sample has a few hundred thousand clones, around 16% seen once. The material sequenced was naive CD4+ T cells from blood. These receptors were taken from a woman under 30 in good health. Each CDR3 is given with its conserved first and last residue. Fields, in order: V gene, clone size, J gene, D gene, CDR3 protein, CDR3 DNA. D genes are given only for firm matches. The size entry is marked missing in some rows and otherwise reads once, few, many or a size class.

TRBV7-6,few,TRBJ1-4,TRBD1,CASSPWTGDNEKLFF,TGTGCCAGCAGCCCTTGGACAGGGGATAATGAAAAACTGTTTTTT
TRBV30,.,TRBJ1-2,TRBD1,CAWTQDRVDYGYTF,TGTGCCTGGACCCAAGACAGGGTGGACTATGGCTACACCTTC
TRBV9,few,TRBJ1-1,TRBD1,CASSRRQGNTEAFF,TGTGCCAGCAGCCGTAGACAGGGGAACACTGAAGCTTTCTTT
TRBV5-1,.,TRBJ1-4,TRBD1,CASSPGTGNNEKLFF,TGCGCCAGCAGCCCCGGGACAGGGAATAATGAAAAACTGTTTTTT
TRBV4-2,.,TRBJ1-1,TRBD1,CASSLDRAREAFF,TGTGCCAGCAGCCTAGACAGGGCCCGTGAAGCTTTCTTT
TRBV30,few,TRBJ2-1,TRBD2,CAWSVIGSGRTDEQFF,TGTGCCTGGAGTGTAATAGGTAGCGGGAGAACGGATGAGCAGTTCTTC
TRBV5-4,.,TRBJ2-1,TRBD1,CASSRESGGHNEQFF,TGTGCCAGCAGCCGGGAATCAGGGGGTCACAATGAGCAGTTCTTC
TRBV29-1,few,TRBJ1-2,.,CSVEPAGAGYTF,TGCAGCGTTGAACCCGCAGGGGCAGGCTACACCTTC
TRBV9,.,TRBJ1-1,.,CASSGMGLSNTEAFF,TGTGCCAGCAGCGGAATGGGACTGTCGAACACTGAAGCTTTCTTT
TRBV6-1,.,TRBJ2-7,.,CASHPARPYEQYF,TGTGCCAGCCACCCCGCTAGACCCTACGAGCAGTACTTC
TRBV30,few,TRBJ2-3,TRBD2,CAWGLAGSTDTQYF,TGTGCCTGGGGACTAGCGGGCTCCACAGATACGCAGTATTTT
TRBV28,few,TRBJ2-1,.,CASSLLRGNEQFF,TGTGCCAGCAGTCTACTCCGAGGGAATGAGCAGTTCTTC
TRBV29-1,few,TRBJ2-5,.,CSATTRRETQYF,TGCAGCGCGACGACTAGACGTGAGACCCAGTACTTC
TRBV6-6,few,TRBJ2-7,.,CASRSLDGLYEQYF,TGTGCCAGCAGATCCCTCGACGGACTCTACGAGCAGTACTTC
TRBV29-1,.,TRBJ2-3,TRBD1,CSVQLRKGQGWTDTQYF,TGCAGCGTGCAGTTAAGGAAGGGACAGGGGTGGACAGATACGCAGTATTTT
TRBV28,few,TRBJ2-7,TRBD1,CASSLSHTGGANPEEQYF,TGTGCCAGCAGTTTAAGTCATACAGGGGGCGCAAATCCGGAAGAGCAGTACTTC
TRBV30,few,TRBJ2-1,TRBD2,CAWSANSGLAGGFVYNEQFF,TGTGCCTGGAGTGCAAACTCGGGACTAGCGGGAGGGTTTGTGTACAATGAGCAGTTCTTC
TRBV25-1,.,TRBJ2-2,TRBD2,CASSEASGKAGELFF,TGTGCCAGCAGTGAGGCTAGCGGGAAGGCCGGGGAGCTGTTTTTT
TRBV28,few,TRBJ2-7,TRBD1,CASSLLGQGQYEQYF,TGTGCCAGCAGTCTCCTCGGACAGGGGCAGTACGAGCAGTACTTC
TRBV28,once,TRBJ1-1,.,CASSVLYGAVNTEAFF,TGTGCCAGCAGCGTCCTATATGGAGCGGTGAACACTGAAGCTTTCTTT
TRBV5-1,few,TRBJ2-1,.,CASSLQGSAGVNEQFF,TGCGCCAGCAGCTTGCAAGGTTCGGCGGGTGTCAATGAGCAGTTCTTC
TRBV7-6,few,TRBJ1-1,TRBD1,CASSFTGDTEAFF,TGTGCCAGCAGCTTCACAGGGGACACTGAAGCTTTCTTT
TRBV4-1,few,TRBJ2-5,.,CASSQRNQETQYF,TGCGCCAGCAGCCAACGTAACCAAGAGACCCAGTACTTC
TRBV5-1,few,TRBJ2-1,TRBD2,CASSLAAGGYNEQFF,TGCGCCAGCAGCTTGGCCGCGGGAGGGTACAATGAGCAGTTCTTC
TRBV11-2,.,TRBJ2-3,.,CASSLVRQTAQYF,TGTGCCAGCAGCTTAGTTAGGCAGACTGCGCAGTATTTT
TRBV30,.,TRBJ1-5,TRBD1,CAWSEGAGGMGQPQHF,TGTGCCTGGAGTGAAGGGGCAGGGGGAATGGGTCAGCCCCAGCATTTT